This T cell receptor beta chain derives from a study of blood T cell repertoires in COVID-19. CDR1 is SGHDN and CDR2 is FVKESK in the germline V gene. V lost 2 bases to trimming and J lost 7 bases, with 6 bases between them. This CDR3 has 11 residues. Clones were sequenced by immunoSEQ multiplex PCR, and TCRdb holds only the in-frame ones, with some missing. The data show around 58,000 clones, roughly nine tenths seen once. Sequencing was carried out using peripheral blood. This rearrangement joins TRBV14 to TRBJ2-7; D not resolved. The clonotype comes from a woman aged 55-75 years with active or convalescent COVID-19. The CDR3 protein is CASSQQWEQYF. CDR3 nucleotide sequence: TGTGCCAGCAGCCAACAGTGGGAGCAGTACTTC.